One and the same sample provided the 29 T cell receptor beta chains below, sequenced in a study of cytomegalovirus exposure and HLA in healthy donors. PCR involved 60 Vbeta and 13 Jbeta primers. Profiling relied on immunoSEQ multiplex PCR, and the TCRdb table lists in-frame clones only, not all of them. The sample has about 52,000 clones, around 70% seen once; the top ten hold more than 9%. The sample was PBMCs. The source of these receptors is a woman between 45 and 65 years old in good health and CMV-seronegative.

The CDR3 region is CAKPRNRTASYNEQFF. As DNA, the CDR3 is TGTGCCAAACCCAGAAATCGGACAGCATCCTACAATGAGCAGTTCTTC. The J gene is TRBJ2-1, the V gene TRBV21-1; the DNA was not used to check the table's D call, TRBD1. TRBV21-1 has pseudogene status. This CDR3 contains 16 residues.

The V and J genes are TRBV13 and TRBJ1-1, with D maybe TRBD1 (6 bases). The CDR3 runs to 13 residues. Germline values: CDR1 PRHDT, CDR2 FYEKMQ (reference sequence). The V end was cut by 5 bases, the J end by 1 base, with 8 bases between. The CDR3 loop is CASSRTENTEAFF. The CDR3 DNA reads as TGTGCCAGCAGCAGGACAGAGAACACTGAAGCTTTCTTT.

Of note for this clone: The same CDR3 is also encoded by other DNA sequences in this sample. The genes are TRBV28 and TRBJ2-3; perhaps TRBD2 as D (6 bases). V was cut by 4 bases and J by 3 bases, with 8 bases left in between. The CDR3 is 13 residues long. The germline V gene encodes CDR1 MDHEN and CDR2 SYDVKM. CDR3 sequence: CASSSGGTDTQYF. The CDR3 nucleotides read TGTGCCAGCAGTTCTGGGGGGACAGATACGCAGTATTTT.

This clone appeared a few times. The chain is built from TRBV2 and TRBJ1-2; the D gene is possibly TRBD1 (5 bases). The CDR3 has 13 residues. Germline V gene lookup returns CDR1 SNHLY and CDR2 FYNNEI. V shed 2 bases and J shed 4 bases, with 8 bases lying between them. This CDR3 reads CASSERQSYGYTF. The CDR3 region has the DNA TGTGCCAGCAGTGAAAGACAGTCCTATGGCTACACCTTC.

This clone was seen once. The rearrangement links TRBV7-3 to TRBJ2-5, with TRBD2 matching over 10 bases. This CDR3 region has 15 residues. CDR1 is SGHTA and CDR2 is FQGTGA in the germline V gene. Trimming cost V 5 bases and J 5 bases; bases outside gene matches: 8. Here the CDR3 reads CASSKEGLAYETQYF. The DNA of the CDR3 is TGTGCCAGCAGCAAGGAGGGACTAGCGTATGAGACCCAGTACTTC.

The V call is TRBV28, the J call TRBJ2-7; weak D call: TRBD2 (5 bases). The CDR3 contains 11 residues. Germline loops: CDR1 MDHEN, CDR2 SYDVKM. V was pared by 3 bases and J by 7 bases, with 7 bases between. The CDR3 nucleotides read TGTGCCAGCAGTTTCACGGGGGAGCAGTACTTC. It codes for CASSFTGEQYF.

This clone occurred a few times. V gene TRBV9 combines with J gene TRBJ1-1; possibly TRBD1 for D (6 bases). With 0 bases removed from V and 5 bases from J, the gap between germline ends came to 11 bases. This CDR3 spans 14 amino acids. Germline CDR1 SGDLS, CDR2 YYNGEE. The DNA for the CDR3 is TGTGCCAGCAGCGTAGCGGCAGGGGAGACTGAAGCTTTCTTT. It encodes CASSVAAGETEAFF.

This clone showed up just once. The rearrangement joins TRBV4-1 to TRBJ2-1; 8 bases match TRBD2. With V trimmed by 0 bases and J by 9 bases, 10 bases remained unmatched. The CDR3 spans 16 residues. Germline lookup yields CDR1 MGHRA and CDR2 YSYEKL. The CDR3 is CASSQEWAGGASEQFF. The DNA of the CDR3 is TGCGCCAGCAGCCAAGAATGGGCCGGGGGGGCCAGTGAGCAGTTCTTC.

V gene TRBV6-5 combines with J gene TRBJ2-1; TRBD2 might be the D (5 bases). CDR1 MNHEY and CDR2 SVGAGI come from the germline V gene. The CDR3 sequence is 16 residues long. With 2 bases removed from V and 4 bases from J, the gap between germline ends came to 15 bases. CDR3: CASSYGLGLPYNEQFF. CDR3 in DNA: TGTGCCAGCAGTTACGGGCTAGGACTTCCTTACAATGAGCAGTTCTTC.

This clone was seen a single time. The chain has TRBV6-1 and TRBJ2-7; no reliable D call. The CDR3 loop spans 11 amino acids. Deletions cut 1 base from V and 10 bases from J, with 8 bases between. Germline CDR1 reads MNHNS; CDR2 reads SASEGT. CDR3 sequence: CASSEGVLQYF. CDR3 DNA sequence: TGTGCCAGCAGTGAAGGTGTCTTACAGTACTTC.

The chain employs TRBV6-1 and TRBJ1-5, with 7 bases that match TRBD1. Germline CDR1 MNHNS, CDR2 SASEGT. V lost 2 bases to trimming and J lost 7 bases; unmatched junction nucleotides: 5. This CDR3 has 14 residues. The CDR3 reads CASSEQGGWQPQHF. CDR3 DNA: TGTGCCAGCAGTGAACAGGGGGGATGGCAGCCCCAGCATTTT.

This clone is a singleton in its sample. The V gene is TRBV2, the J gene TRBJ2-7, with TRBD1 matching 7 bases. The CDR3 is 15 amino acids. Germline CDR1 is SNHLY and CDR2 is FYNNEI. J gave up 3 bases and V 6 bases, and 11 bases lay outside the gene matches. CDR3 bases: TGTGCCAGCAGACGGACCGGGACAGACCTCTACGAGCAGTACTTC. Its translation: CASRRTGTDLYEQYF.

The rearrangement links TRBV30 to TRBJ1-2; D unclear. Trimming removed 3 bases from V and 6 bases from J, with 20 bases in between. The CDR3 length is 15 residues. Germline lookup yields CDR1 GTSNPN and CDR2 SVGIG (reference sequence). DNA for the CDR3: TGTGCCTGGAGCGGGTCGCCAAACGGGCGGGATGGCTACACCTTC. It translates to CAWSGSPNGRDGYTF.

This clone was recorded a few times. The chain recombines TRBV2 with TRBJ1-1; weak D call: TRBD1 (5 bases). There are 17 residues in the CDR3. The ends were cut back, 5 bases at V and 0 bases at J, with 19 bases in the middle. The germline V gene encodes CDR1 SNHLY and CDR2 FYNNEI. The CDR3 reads CASSKQLPDIMNTEAFF. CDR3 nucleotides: TGTGCCAGCAGTAAACAACTCCCGGACATCATGAACACTGAAGCTTTCTTT.

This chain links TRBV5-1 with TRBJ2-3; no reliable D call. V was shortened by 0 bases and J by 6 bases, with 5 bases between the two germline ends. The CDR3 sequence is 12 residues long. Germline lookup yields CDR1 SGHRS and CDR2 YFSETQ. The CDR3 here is CASSLARDTQYF. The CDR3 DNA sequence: TGCGCCAGCAGCTTGGCCCGGGATACGCAGTATTTT.

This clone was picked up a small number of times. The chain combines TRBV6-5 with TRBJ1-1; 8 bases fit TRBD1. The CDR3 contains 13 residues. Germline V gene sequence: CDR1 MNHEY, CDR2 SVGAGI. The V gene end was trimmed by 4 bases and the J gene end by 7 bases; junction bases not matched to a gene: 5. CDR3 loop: CASSSTGVVEAFF. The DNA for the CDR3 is TGTGCCAGCAGTTCGACAGGGGTTGTTGAAGCTTTCTTT.

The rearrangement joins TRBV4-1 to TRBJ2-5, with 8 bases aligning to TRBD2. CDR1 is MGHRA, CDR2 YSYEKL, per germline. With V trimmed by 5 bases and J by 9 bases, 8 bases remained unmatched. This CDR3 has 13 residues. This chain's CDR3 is CASSSEAGGAQYF. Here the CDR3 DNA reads TGCGCCAGCAGCTCCGAGGCCGGGGGGGCCCAGTACTTC.

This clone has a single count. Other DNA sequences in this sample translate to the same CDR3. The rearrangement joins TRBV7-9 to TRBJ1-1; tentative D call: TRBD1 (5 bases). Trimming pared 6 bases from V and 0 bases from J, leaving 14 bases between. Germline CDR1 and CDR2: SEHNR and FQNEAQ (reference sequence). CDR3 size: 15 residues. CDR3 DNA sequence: TGTGCCAGCAGTTCGCAGGGCACCATGAACACTGAAGCTTTCTTT. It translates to CASSSQGTMNTEAFF.

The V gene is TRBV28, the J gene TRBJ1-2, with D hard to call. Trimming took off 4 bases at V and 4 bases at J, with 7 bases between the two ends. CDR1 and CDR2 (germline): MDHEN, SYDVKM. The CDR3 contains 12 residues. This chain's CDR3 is CASSSPSYGYTF. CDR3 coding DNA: TGTGCCAGCAGTTCCCCGTCCTATGGCTACACCTTC.

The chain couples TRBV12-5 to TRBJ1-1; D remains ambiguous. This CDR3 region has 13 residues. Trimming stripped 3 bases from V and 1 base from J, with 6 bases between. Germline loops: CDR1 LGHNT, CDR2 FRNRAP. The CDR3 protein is CASGLTANTEAFF. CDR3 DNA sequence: TGTGCTAGTGGTTTAACAGCGAACACTGAAGCTTTCTTT.

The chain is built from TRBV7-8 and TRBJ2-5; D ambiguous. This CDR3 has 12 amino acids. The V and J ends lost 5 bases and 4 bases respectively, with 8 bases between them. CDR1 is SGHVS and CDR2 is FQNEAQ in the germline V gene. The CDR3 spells CASSPPGETQYF. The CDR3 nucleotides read TGTGCCAGCAGCCCACCCGGAGAGACCCAGTACTTC.

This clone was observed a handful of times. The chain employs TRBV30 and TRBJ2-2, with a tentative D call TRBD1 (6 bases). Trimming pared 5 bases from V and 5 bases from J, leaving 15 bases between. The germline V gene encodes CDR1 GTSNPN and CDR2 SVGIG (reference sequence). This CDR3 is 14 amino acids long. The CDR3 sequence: CAWAQGIGTGELFF. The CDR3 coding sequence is TGTGCCTGGGCACAGGGAATAGGAACCGGGGAGCTGTTTTTT.

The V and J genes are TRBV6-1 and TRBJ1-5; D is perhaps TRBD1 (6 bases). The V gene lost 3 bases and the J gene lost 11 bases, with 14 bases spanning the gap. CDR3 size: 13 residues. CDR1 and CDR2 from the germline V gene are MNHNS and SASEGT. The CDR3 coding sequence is TGTGCCAGCAGTGACCAGGGGCCTAGAGCCCAGCATTTT. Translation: CASSDQGPRAQHF.

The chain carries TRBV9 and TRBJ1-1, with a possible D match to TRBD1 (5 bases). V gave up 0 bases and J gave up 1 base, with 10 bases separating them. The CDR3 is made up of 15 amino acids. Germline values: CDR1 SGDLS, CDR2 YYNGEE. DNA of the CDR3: TGTGCCAGCAGCGTAGGGGGCCTACAGAACACTGAAGCTTTCTTT. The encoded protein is CASSVGGLQNTEAFF.

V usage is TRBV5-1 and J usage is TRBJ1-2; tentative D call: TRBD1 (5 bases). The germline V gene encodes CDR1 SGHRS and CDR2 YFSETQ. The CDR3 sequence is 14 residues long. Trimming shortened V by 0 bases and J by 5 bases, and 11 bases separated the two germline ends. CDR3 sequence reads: CASSLGQSIYGYTF. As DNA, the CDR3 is TGCGCCAGCAGCTTGGGACAGAGCATTTATGGCTACACCTTC.

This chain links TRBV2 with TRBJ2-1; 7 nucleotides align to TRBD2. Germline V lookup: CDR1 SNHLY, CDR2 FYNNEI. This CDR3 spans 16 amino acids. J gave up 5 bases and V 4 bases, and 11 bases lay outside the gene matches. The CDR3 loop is CASSGGEGWGNNEQFF. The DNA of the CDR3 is TGTGCCAGCAGTGGGGGGGAGGGATGGGGCAACAATGAGCAGTTCTTC.

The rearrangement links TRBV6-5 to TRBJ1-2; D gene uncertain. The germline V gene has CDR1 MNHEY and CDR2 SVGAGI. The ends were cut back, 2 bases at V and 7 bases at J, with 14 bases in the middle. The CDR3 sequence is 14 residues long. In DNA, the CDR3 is TGTGCCAGCAGTTACACATCAATACGGGGTGGCTACACCTTC. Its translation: CASSYTSIRGGYTF.

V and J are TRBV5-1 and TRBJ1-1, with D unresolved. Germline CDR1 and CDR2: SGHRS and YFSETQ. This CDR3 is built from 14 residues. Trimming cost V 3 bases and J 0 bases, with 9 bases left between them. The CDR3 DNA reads TGCGCCAGCAGCTCAGACAACCTGAACACTGAAGCTTTCTTT. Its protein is CASSSDNLNTEAFF.

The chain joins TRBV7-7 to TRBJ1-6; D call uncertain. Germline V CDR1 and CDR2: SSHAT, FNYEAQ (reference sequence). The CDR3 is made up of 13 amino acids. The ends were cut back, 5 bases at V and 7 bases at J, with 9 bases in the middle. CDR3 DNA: TGTGCCAGCAGCGACACCCGGAATTCACCCCTCCACTTT. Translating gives CASSDTRNSPLHF.